Given below is one TCR beta chain in context. Its target is unknown. These data come from a study of cytomegalovirus exposure and HLA in healthy donors. Study information: Earlier results showed 90 million to 120 million unique TCR beta sequences derived from roughly 200 million T cells. Overall study findings and caveats: In a later analysis, V- and J-gene trimming of beta chains associated with a DCLRE1C missense variant, replicated independently.

This CDR3 is 14 amino acids long. V lost 0 bases, J lost 0 bases, and 8 bases lay in between. Germline CDR1 reads GTSNPN; CDR2 reads SVGIG (reference sequence). With 60 Vbeta and 13 Jbeta primers, the PCR was carried out. Assay used: immunoSEQ multiplex PCR; TCRdb lists only in-frame clones, some missing. The sample lists more than 75,000 clones, about 85% occurring once. Sequencing was performed on PBMCs. The V call is TRBV30, the J call TRBJ1-2, with D possibly being TRBD1 (5 bases). The receptor was isolated from a woman in her forties in good health and CMV-seropositive. In DNA form, the CDR3 reads TGTGCCTGGAGTGTAGGGACTGCTAACTATGGCTACACCTTC. Amino acid sequence: CAWSVGTANYGYTF. Looking up the rest from reference TRBV30 and TRBJ1-2 gives the full variable domain: SQTIHQWPATLVQPVGSPLSLECTVEGTSNPNLYWYRQAAGRGLQLLFYSVGIGQISSEVPQNLSASRPQDRQFILSSKKLLLSDSGFYLCAWSVGTANYGYTFGSGTRLTVV.